The rows below give T cell receptor beta chains drawn from one sample of a study of PD-L1 blockade in urothelial cancer. Data came from immunoSEQ multiplex PCR; TCRdb stores just in-frame clones and leaves some out. The table shows roughly 20,000 clones, with about 86% occurring only once. The sample consisted of PBMCs, taken around atezolizumab (anti-PD-L1) treatment. The receptors originated from a man aged 45-65 years with urothelial cancer. Both conserved end residues are part of each CDR3. The D gene is left open where the match is weak.

V gene	J gene	D gene	CDR3 protein
TRBV5-1	TRBJ2-7	NA	CASSLSGGPYEQYF
TRBV4-3	TRBJ2-3	NA	CASSLMGSGTDTQYF
TRBV28	TRBJ1-2	NA	CASRSTGHYGYTF
TRBV19	TRBJ2-1	NA	CASSKENRVYNEQFF
TRBV11-2	TRBJ2-6	NA	CASDWVSGANVLTF
TRBV10-2	TRBJ1-1	TRBD1	CASSESPYDPGGMSEAFF
TRBV28	TRBJ1-2	TRBD1	CASSATGGSYGYTF
TRBV6-6	TRBJ2-3	TRBD2	CATQRGTSAQTDTQYF
TRBV6-6	TRBJ2-3	NA	CASSLRSGTGTDTQYF
TRBV7-6	TRBJ2-1	NA	CASSFPSAPQSSYNEQFF
TRBV19	TRBJ2-3	NA	CASRPTDTDTQYF
TRBV7-2	TRBJ2-1	TRBD2	CASSSQQRSGAQYNEQFF
TRBV19	TRBJ2-3	TRBD1	CASSIDYRGSTDTQYF
TRBV30	TRBJ2-4	TRBD1	CAWSPGTGGAKNIQYF
TRBV5-8	TRBJ1-1	NA	CATGEWGNTEAFF
TRBV29-1	TRBJ1-5	NA	CSVENGWRQADSNQPQHF
TRBV6-1	TRBJ2-5	TRBD2	CASSAPSTGTSGRGGETQYF
TRBV11-2	TRBJ2-7	NA	CASSLLGRSYEQYF
TRBV19	TRBJ1-2	TRBD1	CASSTLDRDGYTF
TRBV14	TRBJ1-1	NA	CASSQLQGTEAFF
TRBV18	TRBJ2-1	TRBD2	CASSPIAGADFNEQFF
TRBV6-5	TRBJ2-7	NA	CASRLASGGEQYF
TRBV30	TRBJ2-1	NA	CAWSFFWSSYNEQFF
TRBV30	TRBJ2-3	NA	CAWSQAGQYF
TRBV7-2	TRBJ2-5	NA	CASSLPEGDWGRETQYF
TRBV4-3	TRBJ2-7	NA	CASSQQKATWGSLGEQYF
TRBV10-3	TRBJ1-2	TRBD1	CANWGDRGLDYGYTF
TRBV7-9	TRBJ2-7	NA	CASSLVGQGINYEQYF
TRBV4-1	TRBJ2-1	TRBD2	CASSQGGTSGRRNEQFF
TRBV6-5	TRBJ1-5	TRBD1	CASSPDRGSNQPQHF
TRBV7-2	TRBJ2-2	TRBD1	CASSANRQGRNTGELFF
TRBV4-1	TRBJ1-5	NA	CASTPGRGVGNQPQHF
TRBV5-8	TRBJ2-1	TRBD2	CASSLLTSGMQNGFF
TRBV19	TRBJ2-1	TRBD1	CASSMLPLQGRGYNEQFF
TRBV5-4	TRBJ2-5	NA	CASSDDLVASQETQYF
TRBV9	TRBJ1-2	TRBD1	CASSPGTDYGYTF
TRBV29-1	TRBJ2-5	TRBD1	CSVGQAFQETQYF
TRBV2	TRBJ1-6	NA	CASSGYRDSPLHF
TRBV10-1	TRBJ2-1	NA	CASSESVGAYNEQFF
TRBV9	TRBJ1-5	NA	CASSVGGGNQPQHF
TRBV4-1	TRBJ2-1	NA	CASSPPDSKSYNEQFF
TRBV28	TRBJ2-3	TRBD2	CASSPPGLAGAGITQYF
TRBV7-9	TRBJ2-1	NA	CASSLSGVRGNEQFF
TRBV30	TRBJ1-1	NA	CAWREIVNTEAFF
TRBV7-6	TRBJ2-7	TRBD2	CASSPELAGASYEQYF
TRBV5-3	TRBJ2-7	NA	CARSLARRYDQREQYF